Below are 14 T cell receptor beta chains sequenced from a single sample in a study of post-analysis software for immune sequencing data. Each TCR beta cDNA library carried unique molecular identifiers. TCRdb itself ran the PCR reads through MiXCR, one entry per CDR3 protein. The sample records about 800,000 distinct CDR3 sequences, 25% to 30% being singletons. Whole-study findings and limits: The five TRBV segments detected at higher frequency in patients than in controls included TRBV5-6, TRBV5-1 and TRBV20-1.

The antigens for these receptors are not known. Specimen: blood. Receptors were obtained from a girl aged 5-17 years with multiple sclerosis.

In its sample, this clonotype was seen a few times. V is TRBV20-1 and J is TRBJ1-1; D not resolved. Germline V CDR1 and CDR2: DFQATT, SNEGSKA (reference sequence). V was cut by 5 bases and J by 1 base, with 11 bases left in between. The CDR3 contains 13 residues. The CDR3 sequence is CSAGGWGNTEAFF. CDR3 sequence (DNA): TGCAGTGCTGGCGGGTGGGGGAACACTGAAGCTTTCTTT.

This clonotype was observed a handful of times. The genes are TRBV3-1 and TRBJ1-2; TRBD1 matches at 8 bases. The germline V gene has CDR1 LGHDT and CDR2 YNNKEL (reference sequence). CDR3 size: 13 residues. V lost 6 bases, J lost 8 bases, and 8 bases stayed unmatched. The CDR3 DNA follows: TGTGCCAGCAGGGACAGGGACCTATTGGGCTACACCTTC. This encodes CASRDRDLLGYTF.

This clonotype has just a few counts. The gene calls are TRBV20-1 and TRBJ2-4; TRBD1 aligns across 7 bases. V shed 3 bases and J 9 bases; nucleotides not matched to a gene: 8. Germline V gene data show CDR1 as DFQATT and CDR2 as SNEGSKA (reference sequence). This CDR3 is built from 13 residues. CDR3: CSASQGVSGIQYF. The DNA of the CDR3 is TGCAGTGCTAGCCAGGGGGTGTCAGGCATTCAGTACTTC.

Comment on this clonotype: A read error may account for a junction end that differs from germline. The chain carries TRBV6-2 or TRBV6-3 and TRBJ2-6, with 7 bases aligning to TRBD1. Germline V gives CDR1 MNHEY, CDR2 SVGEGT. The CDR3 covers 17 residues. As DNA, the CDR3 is TGTGCCGGCAGTAATACAGGGGCTCGCTCTGGGGCCAACGTCCTGACTTTC. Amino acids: CAGSNTGARSGANVLTF.

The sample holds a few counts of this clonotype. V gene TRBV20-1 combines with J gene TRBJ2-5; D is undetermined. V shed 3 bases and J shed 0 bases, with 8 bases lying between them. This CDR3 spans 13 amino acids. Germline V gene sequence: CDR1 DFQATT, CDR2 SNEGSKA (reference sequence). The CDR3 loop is CSARGSYQETQYF. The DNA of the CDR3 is TGCAGTGCTAGGGGGTCTTACCAAGAGACCCAGTACTTC.

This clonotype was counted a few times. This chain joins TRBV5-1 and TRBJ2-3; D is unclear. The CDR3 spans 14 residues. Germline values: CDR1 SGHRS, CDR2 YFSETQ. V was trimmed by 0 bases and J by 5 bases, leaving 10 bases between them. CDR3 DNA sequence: TGCGCCAGCAGCTTGGGGCCTTCCATAGATACGCAGTATTTT. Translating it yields CASSLGPSIDTQYF.

CDR3: CASSQTGSFNSPLHF. CDR3 DNA: TGTGCCAGCAGCCAGACCGGGAGTTTTAATTCACCCCTCCACTTT. V is TRBV3-1 and J is TRBJ1-6; no firm D call. V was trimmed by 3 bases and J by 6 bases, leaving 12 bases between them. CDR1 LGHDT and CDR2 YNNKEL come from the germline V gene (reference sequence). The CDR3 covers 15 residues.

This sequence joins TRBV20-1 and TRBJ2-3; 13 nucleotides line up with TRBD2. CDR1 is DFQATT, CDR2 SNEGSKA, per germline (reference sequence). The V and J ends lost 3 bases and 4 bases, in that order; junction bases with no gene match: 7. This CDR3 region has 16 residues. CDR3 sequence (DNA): TGCAGTGCTAGCGTACTAGCGGGGGGGCACGCAGATACGCAGTATTTT. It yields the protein CSASVLAGGHADTQYF.

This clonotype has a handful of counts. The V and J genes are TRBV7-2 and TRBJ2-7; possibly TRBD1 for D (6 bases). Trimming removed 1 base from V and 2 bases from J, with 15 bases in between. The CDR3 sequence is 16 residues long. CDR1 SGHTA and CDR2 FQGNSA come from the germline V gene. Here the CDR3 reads CASSLDTSGTTYEQYF. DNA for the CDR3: TGTGCCAGCAGCTTAGATACCTCAGGGACAACCTACGAGCAGTACTTC.

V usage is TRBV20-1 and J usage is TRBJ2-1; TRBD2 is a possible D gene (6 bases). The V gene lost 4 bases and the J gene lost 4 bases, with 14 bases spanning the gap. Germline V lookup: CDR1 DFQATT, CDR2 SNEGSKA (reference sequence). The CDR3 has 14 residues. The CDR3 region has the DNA TGCAGTGCTACCGGCGGGATTCAATACAATGAGCAGTTCTTC. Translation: CSATGGIQYNEQFF.

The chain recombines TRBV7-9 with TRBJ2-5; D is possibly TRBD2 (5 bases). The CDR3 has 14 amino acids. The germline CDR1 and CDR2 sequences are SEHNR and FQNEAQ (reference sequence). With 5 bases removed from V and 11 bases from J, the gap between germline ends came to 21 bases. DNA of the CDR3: TGTGCCAGCAGCATAACCGGGCCCACCTGGGAGCAGTACTTC. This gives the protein CASSITGPTWEQYF.

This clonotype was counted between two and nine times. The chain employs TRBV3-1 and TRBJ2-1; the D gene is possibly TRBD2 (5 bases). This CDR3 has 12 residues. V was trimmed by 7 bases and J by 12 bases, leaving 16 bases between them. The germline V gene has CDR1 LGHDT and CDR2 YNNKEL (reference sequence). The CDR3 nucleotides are TGTGCCAGCACCTCCCGAGGGTTTGGGCAGTTCTTC. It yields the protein CASTSRGFGQFF.

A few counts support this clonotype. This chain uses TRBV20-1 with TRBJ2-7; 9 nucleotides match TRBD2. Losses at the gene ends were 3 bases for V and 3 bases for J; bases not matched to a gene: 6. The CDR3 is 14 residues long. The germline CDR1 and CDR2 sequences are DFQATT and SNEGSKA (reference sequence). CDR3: CSASKAGGYYEQYF. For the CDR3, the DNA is TGCAGTGCTAGTAAGGCGGGAGGGTACTACGAGCAGTACTTC.

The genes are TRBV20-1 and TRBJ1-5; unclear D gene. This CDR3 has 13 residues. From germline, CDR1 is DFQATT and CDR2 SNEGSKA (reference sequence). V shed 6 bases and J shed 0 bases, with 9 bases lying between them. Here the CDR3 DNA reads TGCAGTGCGACTACAGATAGCAATCAGCCCCAGCATTTT. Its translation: CSATTDSNQPQHF.